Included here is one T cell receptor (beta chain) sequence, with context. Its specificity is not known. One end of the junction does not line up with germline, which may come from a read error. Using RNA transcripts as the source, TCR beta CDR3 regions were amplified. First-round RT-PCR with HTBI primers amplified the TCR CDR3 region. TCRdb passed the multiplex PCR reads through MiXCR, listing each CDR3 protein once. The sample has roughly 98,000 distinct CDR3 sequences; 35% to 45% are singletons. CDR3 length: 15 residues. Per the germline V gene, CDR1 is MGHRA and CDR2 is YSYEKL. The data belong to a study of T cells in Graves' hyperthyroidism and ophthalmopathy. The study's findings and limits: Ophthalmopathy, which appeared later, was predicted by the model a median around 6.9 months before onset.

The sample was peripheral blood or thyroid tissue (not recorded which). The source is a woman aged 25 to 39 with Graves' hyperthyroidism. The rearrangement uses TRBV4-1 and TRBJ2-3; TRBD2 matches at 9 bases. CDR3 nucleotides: TGTGCCAGCAGCCAAGGGATAGCGGGAGCAGATACGCAGTATTTT. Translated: CASSQGIAGADTQYF.